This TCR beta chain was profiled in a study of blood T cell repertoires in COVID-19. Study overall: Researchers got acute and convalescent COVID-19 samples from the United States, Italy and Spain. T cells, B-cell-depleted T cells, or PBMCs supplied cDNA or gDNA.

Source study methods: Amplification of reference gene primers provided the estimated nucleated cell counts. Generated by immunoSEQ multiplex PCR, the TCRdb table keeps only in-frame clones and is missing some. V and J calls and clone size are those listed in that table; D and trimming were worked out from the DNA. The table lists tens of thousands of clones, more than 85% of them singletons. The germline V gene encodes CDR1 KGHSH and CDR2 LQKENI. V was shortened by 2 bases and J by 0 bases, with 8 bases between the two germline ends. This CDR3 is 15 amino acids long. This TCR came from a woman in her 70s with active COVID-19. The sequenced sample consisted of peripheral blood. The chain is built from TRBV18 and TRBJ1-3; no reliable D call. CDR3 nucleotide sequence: TGTGCCAGCTCACCAGCGTCGGTCTCTGGAAACACCATATATTTT. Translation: CASSPASVSGNTIYF.